The 26 T cell receptor beta chains listed next were all sequenced from one sample in a study of long-term antiretroviral therapy in people with HIV. At the survey level, the v3.0 immunoSEQ assay was run. Repertoires were generated with immunoSEQ multiplex PCR, while TCRdb's copy carries only in-frame clones and drops some. The table lists 25,000 to 35,000 clones, nearly 95% of them singletons. Sequenced material: unsorted PBMCs, taken 6.3 years after starting antiretroviral therapy. The receptors shown here come from a man aged 30-40 years with HIV.

Worth noting for this clone: An end of the junction differs from the germline gene, which may be a read error. The chain employs TRBV5-5 and TRBJ2-5; 7 bases align to TRBD2. The CDR3 spans 14 residues. Germline V gene lookup returns CDR1 SGHKS and CDR2 YYEKEE (reference sequence). For the CDR3, the DNA is TGTGCCAGCAGATTGGGCGGGGGAGGAGAGACCCAGTACTTC. Amino acids: CASRLGGGGETQYF.

CDR3 DNA sequence: TGTGCCAGCAGCTTAGTAGGGCCAGGGGCCGGTGACAATGAGCAGTTCTTC. This sequence encodes CASSLVGPGAGDNEQFF. The chain couples TRBV11-2 to TRBJ2-1; possibly TRBD1 for D (6 bases). Germline CDR1 SGHAT, CDR2 FQNNGV. V shed 1 base and J shed 5 bases, with 18 bases lying between them. The CDR3 is 17 residues long. Based on the CDR3 plus reference TRBV11-2 and TRBJ2-1, the full variable domain is EAGVAQSPRYKIIEKRQSVAFWCNPISGHATLYWYQQILGQGPKLLIQFQNNGVVDDSQLPKDRFSAERLKGVDSTLKIQPAKLEDSAVYLCASSLVGPGAGDNEQFFGPGTRLTVL.

The genes are TRBV30 and TRBJ2-3; either TRBD1 or TRBD2 may fit D (5 bases each). Germline assignment: CDR1 GTSNPN and CDR2 SVGIG (reference sequence). The CDR3 sequence is 15 residues long. V was pared by 4 bases and J by 2 bases, with 16 bases between. CDR3 residues: CAWTRDGRLTDTQYF. Written as DNA, the CDR3 is TGTGCCTGGACCCGGGACGGCAGACTCACAGATACGCAGTATTTT. The whole variable domain, filled in from reference TRBV30 and TRBJ2-3, reads SQTIHQWPATLVQPVGSPLSLECTVEGTSNPNLYWYRQAAGRGLQLLFYSVGIGQISSEVPQNLSASRPQDRQFILSSKKLLLSDSGFYLCAWTRDGRLTDTQYFGPGTRLTVL.

The chain joins TRBV4-2 to TRBJ2-3; 8 bases map to TRBD2. V was pared by 0 bases and J by 4 bases, with 6 bases of the junction left unmatched. This CDR3 has 16 residues. Per germline, CDR1 LGHNA and CDR2 YNFKEQ. CDR3 sequence: CASSQDPGRGADTQYF. CDR3 sequence (DNA): TGTGCCAGCAGCCAAGATCCCGGGAGGGGGGCAGATACGCAGTATTTT.

V and J are TRBV7-9 and TRBJ1-4; D is undetermined. The CDR3 runs to 13 residues. V lost 5 bases and J lost 10, with 14 bases in between. Germline values: CDR1 SEHNR, CDR2 FQNEAQ (reference sequence). The CDR3 loop reads CASSPTTDGKLFF. CDR3 DNA: TGTGCCAGCAGCCCGACCACCGACGGAAAACTGTTTTTT.

The chain employs TRBV6-5 and TRBJ2-2; D unresolved. CDR3 length: 16 amino acids. Germline values: CDR1 MNHEY, CDR2 SVGAGI. V was pared by 0 bases and J by 1 base, with 9 bases between. The CDR3, as DNA: TGTGCCAGCAGTTACTCACCTTGGGAGAACACCGGGGAGCTGTTTTTT. It specifies CASSYSPWENTGELFF.

This clone has only a few counts. CDR3 amino acids: CASSETGTHAADTQYF. The CDR3 DNA follows: TGTGCCAGCAGTGAAACAGGGACCCATGCGGCAGATACGCAGTATTTT. This sequence joins TRBV2 and TRBJ2-3, with D possibly matching TRBD1 (6 bases). V was trimmed by 2 bases and J by 4 bases, leaving 16 bases between them. Germline V lookup: CDR1 SNHLY, CDR2 FYNNEI. The CDR3 is made up of 16 amino acids.

Here the CDR3 reads CAWSRGSNQPQHF. CDR3 in DNA: TGTGCCTGGAGTAGGGGGAGCAATCAGCCCCAGCATTTT. J is TRBJ1-5 and V is TRBV30; D is perhaps TRBD1 (6 bases). CDR1 is GTSNPN and CDR2 is SVGIG in the germline V gene (reference sequence). CDR3 length equals 13 residues. V lost 2 bases, J lost 1 base, and 6 bases lay in between.

The chain recombines TRBV5-1 with TRBJ2-4, with 7 bases lining up with TRBD2. Germline CDR1 reads SGHRS; CDR2 reads YFSETQ. Losses at the gene ends were 3 bases for V and 4 bases for J; bases not matched to a gene: 10. The CDR3 runs 16 residues. The CDR3 DNA follows: TGCGCCAGCAGCTCCGGGGCGGCTAGCGGAAAAAACATTCAGTACTTC. Its protein is CASSSGAASGKNIQYF.

The chain links TRBV19 to TRBJ2-1; 7 bases are a match to TRBD2. The V and J ends lost 4 bases and 8 bases, in that order; junction bases with no gene match: 5. CDR3 length: 13 residues. Germline CDR1 reads LNHDA; CDR2 reads SQIVND (reference sequence). The CDR3 DNA sequence: TGTGCCAGTAGTAGGAGGACTAGATATGAGCAGTTCTTC. This codes for CASSRRTRYEQFF. Looking up the rest from reference TRBV19 and TRBJ2-1 gives the full variable domain: DGGITQSPKYLFRKEGQNVTLSCEQNLNHDAMYWYRQDPGQGLRLIYYSQIVNDFQKGDIAEGYSVSREKKESFPLTVTSAQKNPTAFYLCASSRRTRYEQFFGPGTRLTVL.

The chain uses TRBV6-1 and TRBJ1-4; D ambiguous. This CDR3 comprises 14 residues. V lost 4 bases and J 6 bases, leaving 12 bases between the germline ends. CDR1 and CDR2 from the germline V gene are MNHNS and SASEGT. In DNA, the CDR3 is TGTGCCAGCAGTGGGGGAGGGAACGATGAAAAACTGTTTTTT. It is translated as CASSGGGNDEKLFF.

This chain uses TRBV6-6 with TRBJ2-5, with D possibly being TRBD2 (6 bases). The CDR3 runs to 14 residues. Trimming cost V 1 base and J 3 bases, with 9 bases left between them. Germline CDR1 is MNHNY and CDR2 is SVGAGI (reference sequence). Here the CDR3 DNA reads TGTGCCAGCAGTTACTTCGGAGGGGAAGAGACCCAGTACTTC. As protein: CASSYFGGEETQYF.

The chain employs TRBV29-1 and TRBJ2-3, with D perhaps TRBD2 (6 bases). Deletions cut 8 bases from V and 10 bases from J, with 22 bases between. This CDR3 contains 13 residues. Germline CDR1 reads SQVTM; CDR2 reads ANQGSEA. The CDR3 bases are TGCAGCATACCGGGGTGGTCGGGAGAAGCGCAGTATTTT. This sequence encodes CSIPGWSGEAQYF.

The chain has TRBV2 and TRBJ2-1; D gene ambiguous. This CDR3 is 12 amino acids long. Germline CDR1 SNHLY, CDR2 FYNNEI. Trimming took off 4 bases at V and 4 bases at J, with 5 bases between the two ends. The CDR3 DNA reads as TGTGCCAGCAGTGGTCGATACAATGAGCAGTTCTTC. It is translated as CASSGRYNEQFF.

The chain links TRBV4-1 to TRBJ2-2; 8 bases align to TRBD1. Germline CDR1 and CDR2: MGHRA and YSYEKL. V shed 0 bases and J 1 base; nucleotides not matched to a gene: 4. This CDR3 is 17 amino acids long. This CDR3 reads CASSQDGGTGNTGELFF. The CDR3 nucleotides read TGCGCCAGCAGCCAAGATGGGGGGACAGGGAACACCGGGGAGCTGTTTTTT.

The chain has TRBV2 and TRBJ1-1; D is unresolved. V dropped 4 bases and J dropped 2 bases, with 11 bases sitting between them. The CDR3 runs 14 residues. Germline V CDR1 and CDR2: SNHLY, FYNNEI. The CDR3 region has the DNA TGTGCCAGCAGTGTTTCTCTGAGTAACACTGAAGCTTTCTTT. Translated, it gives CASSVSLSNTEAFF.

The V gene is TRBV7-6, the J gene TRBJ2-2; 10 bases are shared with TRBD2. Germline V gene data show CDR1 as SGHVS and CDR2 as FNYEAQ. This CDR3 is 15 amino acids long. V lost 8 bases and J lost 7; bases outside the gene matches: 10. The CDR3 DNA follows: TGTGCCAGCTCCAAGCGGGGGGGCCTTTTCGGGGAGCTGTTTTTT. This gives the protein CASSKRGGLFGELFF.

V usage is TRBV7-6 and J usage is TRBJ2-1; 8 positions match TRBD1. The V segment lost 5 bases and the J segment 8 bases; nucleotides outside the gene matches: 14. The germline V gene has CDR1 SGHVS and CDR2 FNYEAQ. The CDR3 covers 16 residues. Here the CDR3 reads CASSLGWTGTAHEQFF. CDR3 nucleotides: TGTGCCAGCAGCCTAGGTTGGACAGGGACTGCCCATGAGCAGTTCTTC.

This clone was seen a single time. The gene calls are TRBV4-1 and TRBJ2-6; D is unclear. Germline CDR1 and CDR2: MGHRA and YSYEKL. The V gene lost 0 bases and the J gene lost 2 bases, with 11 bases spanning the gap. The CDR3 is made up of 17 amino acids. CDR3 nucleotides: TGCGCCAGCAGCCAAGAAGGTATCGGCCCTGGGGCCAACGTCCTGACTTTC. It yields the protein CASSQEGIGPGANVLTF.

The CDR3 DNA is TGTGCCAGCAGTGACAAAGAAGAGGGTGTCTACCGCCGGAATGAGCAGTTCTTC. It specifies CASSDKEEGVYRRNEQFF. The chain has TRBV6-4 and TRBJ2-1, with D maybe TRBD2 (5 bases). The CDR3 is made up of 18 amino acids. Germline assignment: CDR1 MRHNA and CDR2 SNTAGT. The ends were cut back, 2 bases at V and 7 bases at J, with 24 bases in the middle.

The chain combines TRBV4-3 with TRBJ1-5; unclear D gene. The germline V gene has CDR1 LGHNA and CDR2 YSLEER. The ends were cut back, 0 bases at V and 0 bases at J, with 15 bases in the middle. The CDR3 consists of 18 residues. The CDR3 coding sequence is TGCGCCAGCAGCCAAGATCCTGCGTCAGGATATAGCAATCAGCCCCAGCATTTT. The encoded protein is CASSQDPASGYSNQPQHF.

The V call is TRBV5-6, the J call TRBJ2-7; possible D gene TRBD2, 6 bases. Between the trimmed V and J ends, which lost 3 bases and 5 bases, there was a span of 18 bases. Germline V gene sequence: CDR1 SGHDT, CDR2 YYEEEE. The CDR3 consists of 15 residues. CDR3 in DNA: TGTGCCAGCAGCTCTGTCGGGGGAGTTCTCGACGAGCAGTACTTC. Protein: CASSSVGGVLDEQYF.

This clone was observed a handful of times. The chain joins TRBV4-3 to TRBJ2-7; the D is unclear. This CDR3 region has 15 residues. The germline gives CDR1 LGHNA, CDR2 YSLEER. V lost 0 bases, J lost 2 bases, and 11 bases lay in between. The CDR3 DNA is TGCGCCAGCAGCCAAGATATAACAGCAGCCTACGAGCAGTACTTC. It is translated as CASSQDITAAYEQYF.

The chain couples TRBV7-2 to TRBJ1-2, with 8 bases that match TRBD1. This CDR3 has 17 amino acids. Germline V CDR1 and CDR2: SGHTA, FQGNSA. Germline trimming cut 5 bases from V and 0 bases from J; bases unmatched to any gene: 11. CDR3 DNA: TGTGCCAGCAGCGTCGCCAGGGGGCTTCTCGCTAACTATGGCTACACCTTC. Translated, it gives CASSVARGLLANYGYTF.

This chain connects TRBV30 to TRBJ1-2; TRBD1 is a possible D gene (6 bases). With 0 bases removed from V and 6 bases from J, the gap between germline ends came to 11 bases. In germline, CDR1 is GTSNPN, CDR2 SVGIG (reference sequence). The CDR3 totals 13 residues. This chain's CDR3 is CAWSVRRQDGYTF. DNA of the CDR3: TGTGCCTGGAGTGTAAGGCGACAGGATGGCTACACCTTC.

The chain carries TRBV30 and TRBJ1-5, with D tentatively TRBD1 (5 bases). Trimming pared 2 bases from V and 5 bases from J, leaving 10 bases between. Looked up from germline, CDR1 is GTSNPN and CDR2 is SVGIG (reference sequence). The CDR3 loop spans 13 amino acids. The CDR3 DNA is TGTGCCTGGAGTCCCCAGGGAGATCAGCCCCAGCATTTT. It codes for CAWSPQGDQPQHF.